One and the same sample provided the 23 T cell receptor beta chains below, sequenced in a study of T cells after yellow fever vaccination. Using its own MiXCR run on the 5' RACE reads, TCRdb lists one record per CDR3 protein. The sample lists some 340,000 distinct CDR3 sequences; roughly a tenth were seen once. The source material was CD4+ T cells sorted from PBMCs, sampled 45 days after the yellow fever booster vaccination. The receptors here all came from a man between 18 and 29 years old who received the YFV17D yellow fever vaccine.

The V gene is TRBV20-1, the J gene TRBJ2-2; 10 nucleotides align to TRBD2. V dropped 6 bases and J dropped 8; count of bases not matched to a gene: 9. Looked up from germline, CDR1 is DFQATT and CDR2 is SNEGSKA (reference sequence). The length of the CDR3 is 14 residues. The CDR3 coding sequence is TGCAGTGCAAGTAGCGGGGGGCCGTCGGGGGAGCTGTTTTTT. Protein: CSASSGGPSGELFF.

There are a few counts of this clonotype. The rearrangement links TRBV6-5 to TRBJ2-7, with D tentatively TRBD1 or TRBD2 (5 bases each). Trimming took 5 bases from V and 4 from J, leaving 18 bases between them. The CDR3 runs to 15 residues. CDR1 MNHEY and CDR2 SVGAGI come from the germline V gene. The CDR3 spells CASSGTRDPAYEQYF. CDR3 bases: TGTGCCAGCAGTGGGACGAGGGACCCAGCGTACGAGCAGTACTTC.

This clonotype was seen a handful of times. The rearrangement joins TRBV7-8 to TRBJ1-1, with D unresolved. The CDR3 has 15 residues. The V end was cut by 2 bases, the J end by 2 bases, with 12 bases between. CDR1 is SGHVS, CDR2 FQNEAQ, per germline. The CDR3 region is CASSLNLRLNTEAFF. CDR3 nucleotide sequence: TGTGCCAGCAGCTTAAATTTACGGCTAAACACTGAAGCTTTCTTT.

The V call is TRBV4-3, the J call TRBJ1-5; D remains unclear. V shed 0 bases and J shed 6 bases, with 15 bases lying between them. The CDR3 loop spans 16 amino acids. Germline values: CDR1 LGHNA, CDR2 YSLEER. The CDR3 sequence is CASSQDYRGLGQPQHF. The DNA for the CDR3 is TGCGCCAGCAGCCAAGATTACCGGGGATTAGGTCAGCCCCAGCATTTT.

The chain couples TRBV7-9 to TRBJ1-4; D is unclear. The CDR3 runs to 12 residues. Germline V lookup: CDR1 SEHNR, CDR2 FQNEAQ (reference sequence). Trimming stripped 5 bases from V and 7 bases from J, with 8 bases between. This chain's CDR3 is CASSLYSEKLFF. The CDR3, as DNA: TGTGCCAGCAGCCTATACAGTGAAAAACTGTTTTTT.

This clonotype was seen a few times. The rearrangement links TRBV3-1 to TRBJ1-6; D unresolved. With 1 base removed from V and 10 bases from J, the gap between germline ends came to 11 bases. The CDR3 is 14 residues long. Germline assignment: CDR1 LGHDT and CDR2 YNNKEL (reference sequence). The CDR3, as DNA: TGTGCCAGCAGCCAAGTGATGTCCGGGTCACCCCTCCACTTT. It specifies CASSQVMSGSPLHF.

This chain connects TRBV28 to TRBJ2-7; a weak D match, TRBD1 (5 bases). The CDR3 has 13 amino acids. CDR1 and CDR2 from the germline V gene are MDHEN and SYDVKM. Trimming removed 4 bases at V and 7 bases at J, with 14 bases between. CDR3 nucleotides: TGTGCCAGCAGTTCCCCGGACAATTTAGAGCAGTACTTC. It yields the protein CASSSPDNLEQYF.

This CDR3 is CASRRTSGGVLDTQYF. CDR3 sequence (DNA): TGTGCCAGCAGGAGGACTAGCGGGGGGGTATTAGATACGCAGTATTTT. V usage is TRBV6-5 and J usage is TRBJ2-3; 15 nucleotides match TRBD2. The germline CDR1 and CDR2 sequences are MNHEY and SVGAGI. With V trimmed by 6 bases and J by 5 bases, 6 bases remained unmatched. This CDR3 is built from 16 residues.

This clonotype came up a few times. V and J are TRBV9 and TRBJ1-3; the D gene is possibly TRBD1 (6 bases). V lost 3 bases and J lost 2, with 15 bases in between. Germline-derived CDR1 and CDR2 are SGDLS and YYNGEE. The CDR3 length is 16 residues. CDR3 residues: CASSASSQGAGNTIYF. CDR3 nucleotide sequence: TGTGCCAGCAGCGCGTCGTCACAGGGTGCTGGAAACACCATATATTTT.

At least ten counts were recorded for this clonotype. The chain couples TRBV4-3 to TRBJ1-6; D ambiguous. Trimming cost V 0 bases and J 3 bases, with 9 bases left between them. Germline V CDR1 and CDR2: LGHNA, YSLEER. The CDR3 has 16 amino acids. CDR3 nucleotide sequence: TGCGCCAGCAGCCAAGATGGGCCGGGCTATAATTCACCCCTCCACTTT. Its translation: CASSQDGPGYNSPLHF.

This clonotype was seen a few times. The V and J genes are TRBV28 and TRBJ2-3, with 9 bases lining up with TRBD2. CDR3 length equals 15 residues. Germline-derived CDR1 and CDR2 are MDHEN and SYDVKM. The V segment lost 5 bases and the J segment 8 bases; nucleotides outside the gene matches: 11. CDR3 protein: CASSALRGGMGTQYF. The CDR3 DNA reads TGTGCCAGCAGTGCCTTGCGGGGGGGCATGGGTACGCAGTATTTT. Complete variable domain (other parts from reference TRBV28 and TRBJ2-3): DVKVTQSSRYLVKRTGEKVFLECVQDMDHENMFWYRQDPGLGLRLIYFSYDVKMKEKGDIPEGYSVSREKKERFSLILESASTNQTSMYLCASSALRGGMGTQYFGPGTRLTVL.

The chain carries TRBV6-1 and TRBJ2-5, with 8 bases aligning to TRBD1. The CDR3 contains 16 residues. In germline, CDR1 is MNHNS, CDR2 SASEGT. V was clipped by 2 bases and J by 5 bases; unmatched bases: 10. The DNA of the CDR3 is TGTGCCAGCAGTGAAAATTATCAGGGGGCTCAGGAGACCCAGTACTTC. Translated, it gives CASSENYQGAQETQYF.

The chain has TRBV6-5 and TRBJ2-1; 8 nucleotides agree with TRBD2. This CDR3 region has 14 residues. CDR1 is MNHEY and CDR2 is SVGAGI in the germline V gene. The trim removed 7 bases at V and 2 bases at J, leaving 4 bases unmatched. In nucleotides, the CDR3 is TGTGCCAGCAACCCCGGGGGGGCCTACAATGAGCAGTTCTTC. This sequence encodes CASNPGGAYNEQFF.

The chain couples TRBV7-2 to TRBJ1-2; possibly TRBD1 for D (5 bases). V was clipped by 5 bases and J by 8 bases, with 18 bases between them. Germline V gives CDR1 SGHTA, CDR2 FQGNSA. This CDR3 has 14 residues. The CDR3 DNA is TGTGCCAGCAGCGAAGGGGCTGGGAGTTGGGGCTACACCTTC. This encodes CASSEGAGSWGYTF. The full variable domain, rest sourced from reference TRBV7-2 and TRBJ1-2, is GAGVSQSPSNKVTEKGKDVELRCDPISGHTALYWYRQSLGQGLEFLIYFQGNSAPDKSGLPSDRFSAERTGGSVSTLTIQRTQQEDSAVYLCASSEGAGSWGYTFGSGTRLTVV.

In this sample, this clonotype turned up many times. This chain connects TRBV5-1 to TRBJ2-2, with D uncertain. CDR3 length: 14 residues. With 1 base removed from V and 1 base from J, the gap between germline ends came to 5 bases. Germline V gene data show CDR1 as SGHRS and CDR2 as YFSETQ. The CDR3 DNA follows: TGCGCCAGCAGCTTGTTGCTGAACACCGGGGAGCTGTTTTTT. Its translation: CASSLLLNTGELFF.

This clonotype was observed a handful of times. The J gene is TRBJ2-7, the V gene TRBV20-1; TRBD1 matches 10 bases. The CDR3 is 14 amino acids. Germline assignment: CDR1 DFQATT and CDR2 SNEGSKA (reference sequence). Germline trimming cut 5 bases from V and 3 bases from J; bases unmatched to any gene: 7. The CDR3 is CSAARQGANYEQYV. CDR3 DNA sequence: TGCAGTGCTGCCCGACAGGGGGCAAACTACGAGCAGTACGTC.

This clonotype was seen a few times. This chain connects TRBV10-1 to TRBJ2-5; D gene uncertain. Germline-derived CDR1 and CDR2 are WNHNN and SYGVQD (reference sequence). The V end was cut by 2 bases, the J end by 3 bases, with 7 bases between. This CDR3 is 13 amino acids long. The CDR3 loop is CASSEAAKETQYF. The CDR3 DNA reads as TGCGCCAGCAGTGAGGCTGCCAAAGAGACCCAGTACTTC.

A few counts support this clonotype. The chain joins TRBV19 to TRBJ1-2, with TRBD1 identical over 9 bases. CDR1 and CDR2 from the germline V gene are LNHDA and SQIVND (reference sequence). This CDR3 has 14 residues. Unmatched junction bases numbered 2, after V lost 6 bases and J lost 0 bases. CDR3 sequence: CASSWDRANYGYTF. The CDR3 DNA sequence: TGTGCCAGTAGCTGGGACAGGGCTAACTATGGCTACACCTTC.

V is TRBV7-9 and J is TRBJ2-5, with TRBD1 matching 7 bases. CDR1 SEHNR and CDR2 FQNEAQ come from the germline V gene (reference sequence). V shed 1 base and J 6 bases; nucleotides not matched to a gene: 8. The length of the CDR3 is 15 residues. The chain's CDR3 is CASSLGEGGLKTQYF. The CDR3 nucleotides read TGTGCCAGCAGCTTAGGTGAAGGGGGCCTGAAGACCCAGTACTTC. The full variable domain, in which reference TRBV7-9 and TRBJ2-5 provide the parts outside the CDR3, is DTGVSQNPRHKITKRGQNVTFRCDPISEHNRLYWYRQTLGQGPEFLTYFQNEAQLEKSRLLSDRFSAERPKGSFSTLEIQRTEQGDSAMYLCASSLGEGGLKTQYFGPGTRLLVL.

CDR3 in amino acids: CASSQAAGPAYYGYTF. The CDR3, as DNA: TGCGCCAGCAGCCAAGCGGCTGGGCCCGCTTACTATGGCTACACCTTC. The rearrangement links TRBV4-3 to TRBJ1-2; D is uncertain. The germline V gene encodes CDR1 LGHNA and CDR2 YSLEER. V lost 1 base and J lost 3, with 15 bases in between. The CDR3 has 16 residues.

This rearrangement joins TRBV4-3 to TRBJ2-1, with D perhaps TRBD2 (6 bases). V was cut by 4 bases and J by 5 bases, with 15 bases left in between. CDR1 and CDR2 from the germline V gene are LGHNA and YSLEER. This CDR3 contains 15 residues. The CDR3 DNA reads TGCGCCAGCAGCCCGGAGGGTTGGGGGGACAATGAGCAGTTCTTC. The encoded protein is CASSPEGWGDNEQFF.

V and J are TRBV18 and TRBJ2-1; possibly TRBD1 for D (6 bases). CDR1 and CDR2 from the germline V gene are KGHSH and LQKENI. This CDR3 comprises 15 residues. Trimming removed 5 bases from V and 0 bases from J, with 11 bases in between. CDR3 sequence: CASSSTTGSYNEQFF. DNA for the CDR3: TGTGCCAGCTCATCAACGACAGGCTCCTACAATGAGCAGTTCTTC. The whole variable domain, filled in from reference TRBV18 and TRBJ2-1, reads NAGVMQNPRHLVRRRGQEARLRCSPMKGHSHVYWYRQLPEEGLKFMVYLQKENIIDESGMPKERFSAEFPKEGPSILRIQQVVRGDSAAYFCASSSTTGSYNEQFFGPGTRLTVL.

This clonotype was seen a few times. CDR3 DNA sequence: TGTGCCAGCAGTGATGGCCAGGGGGGGAATCAGCCCCAGCATTTT. This translates into CASSDGQGGNQPQHF. This rearrangement joins TRBV25-1 to TRBJ1-5, with 7 bases lining up with TRBD1. V shed 3 bases and J 4 bases; nucleotides not matched to a gene: 6. CDR1 is MGHDK and CDR2 is SYGVNS in the germline V gene. The CDR3 consists of 15 residues.